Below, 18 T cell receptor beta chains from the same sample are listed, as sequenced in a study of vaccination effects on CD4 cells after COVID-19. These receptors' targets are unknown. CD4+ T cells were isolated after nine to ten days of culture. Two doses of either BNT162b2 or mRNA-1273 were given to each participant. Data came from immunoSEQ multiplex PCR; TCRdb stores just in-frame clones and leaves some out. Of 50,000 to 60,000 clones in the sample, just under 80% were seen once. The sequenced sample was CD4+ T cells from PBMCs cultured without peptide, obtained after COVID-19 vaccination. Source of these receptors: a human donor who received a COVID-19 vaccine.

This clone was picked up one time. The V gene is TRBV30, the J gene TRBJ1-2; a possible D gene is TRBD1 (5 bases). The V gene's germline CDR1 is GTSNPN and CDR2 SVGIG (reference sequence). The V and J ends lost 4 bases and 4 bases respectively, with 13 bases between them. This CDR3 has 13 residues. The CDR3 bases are TGTGCCTGGACCGGGGACGGCGTCTATGGCTACACCTTC. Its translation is CAWTGDGVYGYTF.

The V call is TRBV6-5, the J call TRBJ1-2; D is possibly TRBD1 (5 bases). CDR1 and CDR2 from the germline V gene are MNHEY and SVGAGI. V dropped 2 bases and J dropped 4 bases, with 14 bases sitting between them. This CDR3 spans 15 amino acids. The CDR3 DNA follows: TGTGCCAGCAGTTACGATGCGGCAGGGCTCTATGGCTACACCTTC. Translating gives CASSYDAAGLYGYTF.

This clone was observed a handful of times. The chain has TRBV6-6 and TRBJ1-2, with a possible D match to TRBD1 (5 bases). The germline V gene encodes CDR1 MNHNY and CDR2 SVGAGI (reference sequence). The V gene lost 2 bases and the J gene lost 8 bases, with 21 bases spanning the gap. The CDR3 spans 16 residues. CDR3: CASSYPTTWGLGGYTF. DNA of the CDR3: TGTGCCAGCAGTTACCCTACGACATGGGGACTGGGGGGCTACACCTTC.

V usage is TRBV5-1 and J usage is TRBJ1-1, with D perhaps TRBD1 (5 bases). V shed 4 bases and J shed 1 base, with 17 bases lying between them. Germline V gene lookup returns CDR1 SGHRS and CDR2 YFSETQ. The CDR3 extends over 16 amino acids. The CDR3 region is CASSLESGKWNTEAFF. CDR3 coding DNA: TGCGCCAGCAGCCTTGAATCAGGGAAATGGAACACTGAAGCTTTCTTT. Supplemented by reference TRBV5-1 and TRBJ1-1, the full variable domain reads KAGVTQTPRYLIKTRGQQVTLSCSPISGHRSVSWYQQTPGQGLQFLFEYFSETQRNKGNFPGRFSGRQFSNSRSEMNVSTLELGDSALYLCASSLESGKWNTEAFFGQGTRLTVV.

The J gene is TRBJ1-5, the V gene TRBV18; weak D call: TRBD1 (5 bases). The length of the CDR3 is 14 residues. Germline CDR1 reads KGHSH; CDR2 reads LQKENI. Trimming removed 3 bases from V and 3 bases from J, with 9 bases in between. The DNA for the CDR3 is TGTGCCAGCTCACCGATGGACACCAATCAGCCCCAGCATTTT. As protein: CASSPMDTNQPQHF.

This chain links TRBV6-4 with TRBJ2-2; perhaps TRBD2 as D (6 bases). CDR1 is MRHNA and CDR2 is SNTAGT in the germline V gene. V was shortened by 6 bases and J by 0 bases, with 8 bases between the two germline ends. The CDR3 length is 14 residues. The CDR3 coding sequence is TGTGCCAGCAGACGGGGGACGAACACCGGGGAGCTGTTTTTT. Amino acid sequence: CASRRGTNTGELFF.

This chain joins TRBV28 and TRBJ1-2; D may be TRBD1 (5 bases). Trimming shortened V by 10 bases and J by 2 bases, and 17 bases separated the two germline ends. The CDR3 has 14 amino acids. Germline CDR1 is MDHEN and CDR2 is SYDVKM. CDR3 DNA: TGTGCCACCCTCGGGCAGGGTCGCAACTATGGCTACACCTTC. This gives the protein CATLGQGRNYGYTF.

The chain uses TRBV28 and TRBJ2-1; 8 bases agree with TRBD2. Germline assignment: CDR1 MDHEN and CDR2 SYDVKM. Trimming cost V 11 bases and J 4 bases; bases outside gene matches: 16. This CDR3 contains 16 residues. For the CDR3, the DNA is TGTGCCGGCTCGTCGTATAGGGCTAGCGGGTACAATGAGCAGTTCTTC. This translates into CAGSSYRASGYNEQFF.

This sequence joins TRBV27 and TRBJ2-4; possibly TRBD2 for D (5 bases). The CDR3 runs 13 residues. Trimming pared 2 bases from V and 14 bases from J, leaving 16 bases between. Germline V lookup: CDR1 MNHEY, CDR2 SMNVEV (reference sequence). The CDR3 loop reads CASSLRELGFKYF. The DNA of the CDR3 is TGTGCCAGCAGTTTAAGAGAACTAGGTTTTAAGTACTTC.

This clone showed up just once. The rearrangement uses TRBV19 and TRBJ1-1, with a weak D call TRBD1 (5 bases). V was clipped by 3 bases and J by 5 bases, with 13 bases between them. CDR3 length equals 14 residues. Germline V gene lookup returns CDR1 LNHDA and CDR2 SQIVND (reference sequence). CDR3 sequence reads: CASSMGQGRTEAFF. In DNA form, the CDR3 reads TGTGCCAGTAGTATGGGGCAGGGCAGGACTGAAGCTTTCTTT. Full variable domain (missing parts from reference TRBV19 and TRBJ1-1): DGGITQSPKYLFRKEGQNVTLSCEQNLNHDAMYWYRQDPGQGLRLIYYSQIVNDFQKGDIAEGYSVSREKKESFPLTVTSAQKNPTAFYLCASSMGQGRTEAFFGQGTRLTVV.

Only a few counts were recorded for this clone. The CDR3 DNA follows: TGTGCCAGCAGCCCAGGTGCGTTGGTGTTGAACACTGAAGCTTTCTTT. Its translation: CASSPGALVLNTEAFF. The chain has TRBV13 and TRBJ1-1, with D uncertain. The V gene lost 5 bases and the J gene lost 0 bases, with 16 bases spanning the gap. CDR1 PRHDT and CDR2 FYEKMQ come from the germline V gene (reference sequence). The CDR3 runs 16 residues.

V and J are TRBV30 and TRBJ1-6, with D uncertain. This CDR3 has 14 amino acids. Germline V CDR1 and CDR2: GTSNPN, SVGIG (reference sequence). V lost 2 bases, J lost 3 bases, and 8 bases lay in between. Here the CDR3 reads CAWSTADYNSPLHF. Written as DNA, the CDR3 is TGTGCCTGGAGTACCGCGGACTATAATTCACCCCTCCACTTT.

CDR3 loop: CAWTTGINEKLFF. CDR3 DNA: TGTGCCTGGACTACGGGAATAAATGAAAAACTGTTTTTT. The chain is built from TRBV30 and TRBJ1-4; D call uncertain. Germline V CDR1 and CDR2: GTSNPN, SVGIG (reference sequence). The V end lost 4 bases, the J end lost 5 bases, and 11 bases lay between the germline ends. The CDR3 spans 13 residues.

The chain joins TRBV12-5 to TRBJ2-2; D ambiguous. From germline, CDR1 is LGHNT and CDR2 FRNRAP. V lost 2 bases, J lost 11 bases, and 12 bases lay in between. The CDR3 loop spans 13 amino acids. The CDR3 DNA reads TGTGCTAGTGGTTTGTCCCCCTCTGTAGAGCTGTTTTTT. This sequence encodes CASGLSPSVELFF.

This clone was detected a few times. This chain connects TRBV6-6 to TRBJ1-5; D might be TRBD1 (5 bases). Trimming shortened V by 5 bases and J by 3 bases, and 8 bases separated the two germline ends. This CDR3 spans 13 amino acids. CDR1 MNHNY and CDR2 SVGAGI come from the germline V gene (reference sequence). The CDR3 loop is CASSNRINQPQHF. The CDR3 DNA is TGTGCCAGCAGTAACAGGATCAATCAGCCCCAGCATTTT.

CDR3 nucleotides: TGTGCCAGCATGGGGGCGGGACTAGCGGGAGCCGAGCAGTACTTC. Its translation: CASMGAGLAGAEQYF. The V and J genes are TRBV19 and TRBJ2-7, with 14 positions matching TRBD2. V dropped 9 bases and J dropped 6; count of bases not matched to a gene: 10. The length of the CDR3 is 15 residues. Germline-derived CDR1 and CDR2 are LNHDA and SQIVND (reference sequence).

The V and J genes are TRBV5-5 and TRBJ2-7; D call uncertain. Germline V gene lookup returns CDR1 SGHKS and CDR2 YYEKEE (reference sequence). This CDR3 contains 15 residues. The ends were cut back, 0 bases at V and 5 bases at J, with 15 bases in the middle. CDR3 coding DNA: TGTGCCAGCAGCTTGGCTGTTAACCCCTCGGACGAGCAGTACTTC. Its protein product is CASSLAVNPSDEQYF.

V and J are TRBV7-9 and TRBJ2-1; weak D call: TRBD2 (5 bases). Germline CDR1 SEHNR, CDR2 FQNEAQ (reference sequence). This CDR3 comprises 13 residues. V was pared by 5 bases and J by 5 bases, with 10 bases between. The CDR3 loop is CASSQTRDNEQFF. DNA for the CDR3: TGTGCCAGCAGCCAAACTAGGGACAATGAGCAGTTCTTC.